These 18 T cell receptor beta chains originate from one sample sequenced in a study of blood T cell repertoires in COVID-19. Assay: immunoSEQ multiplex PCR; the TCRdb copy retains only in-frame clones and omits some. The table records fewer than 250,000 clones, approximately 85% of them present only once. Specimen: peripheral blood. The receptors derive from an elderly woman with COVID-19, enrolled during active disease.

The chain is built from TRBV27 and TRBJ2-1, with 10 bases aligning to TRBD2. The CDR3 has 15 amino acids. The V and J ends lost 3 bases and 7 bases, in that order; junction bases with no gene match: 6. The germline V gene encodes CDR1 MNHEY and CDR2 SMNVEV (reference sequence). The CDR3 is CASSFERGGTNEQFF. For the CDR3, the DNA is TGTGCCAGCAGTTTCGAGCGGGGGGGTACTAATGAGCAGTTCTTC.

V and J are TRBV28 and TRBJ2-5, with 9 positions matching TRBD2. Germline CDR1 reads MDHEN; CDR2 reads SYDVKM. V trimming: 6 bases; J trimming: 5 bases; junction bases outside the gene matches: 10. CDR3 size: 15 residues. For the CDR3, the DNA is TGTGCCAGCAGAAGATCGCGGGGGGGCCGGGAGACCCAGTACTTC. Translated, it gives CASRRSRGGRETQYF.

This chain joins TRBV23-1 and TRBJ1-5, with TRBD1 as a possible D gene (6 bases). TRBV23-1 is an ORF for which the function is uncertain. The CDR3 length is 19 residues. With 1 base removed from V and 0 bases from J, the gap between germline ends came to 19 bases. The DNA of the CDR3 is TGCGCCAGCAGTCAATATGGGAAACAGGGATTCCATAGCAATCAGCCCCAGCATTTT. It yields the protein CASSQYGKQGFHSNQPQHF.

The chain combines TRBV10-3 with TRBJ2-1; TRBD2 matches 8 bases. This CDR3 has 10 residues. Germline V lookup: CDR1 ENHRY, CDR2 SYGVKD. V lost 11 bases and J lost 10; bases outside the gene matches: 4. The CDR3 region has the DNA TGTGCCGTCTTAGCGGGGGAGCAGTTCTTC. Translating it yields CAVLAGEQFF.

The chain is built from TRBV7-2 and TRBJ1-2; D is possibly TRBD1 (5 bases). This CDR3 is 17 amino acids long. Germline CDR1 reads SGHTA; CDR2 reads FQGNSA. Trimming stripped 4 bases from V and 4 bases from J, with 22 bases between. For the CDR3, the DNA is TGTGCCAGCAGCTCTTGGACAATCCGCAACGATATCTATGGCTACACCTTC. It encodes CASSSWTIRNDIYGYTF.

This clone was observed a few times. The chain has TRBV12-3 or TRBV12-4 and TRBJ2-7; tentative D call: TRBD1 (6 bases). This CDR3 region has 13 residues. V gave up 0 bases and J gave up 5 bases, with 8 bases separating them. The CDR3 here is CASSLAGTNEQYF. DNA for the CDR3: TGTGCCAGCAGTTTAGCAGGGACAAACGAGCAGTACTTC.

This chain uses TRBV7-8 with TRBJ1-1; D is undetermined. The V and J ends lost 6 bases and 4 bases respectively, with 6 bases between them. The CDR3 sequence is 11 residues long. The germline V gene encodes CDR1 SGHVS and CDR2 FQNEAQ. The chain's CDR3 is CASRGGTEAFF. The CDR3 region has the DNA TGTGCCAGCAGAGGCGGCACTGAAGCTTTCTTT.

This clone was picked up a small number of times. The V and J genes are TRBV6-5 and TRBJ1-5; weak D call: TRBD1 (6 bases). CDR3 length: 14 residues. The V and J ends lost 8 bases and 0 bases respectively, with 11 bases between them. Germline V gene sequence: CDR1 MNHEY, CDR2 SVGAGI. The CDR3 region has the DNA TGTGCCAGCGCTACAGGGTTTAGCAATCAGCCCCAGCATTTT. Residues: CASATGFSNQPQHF.

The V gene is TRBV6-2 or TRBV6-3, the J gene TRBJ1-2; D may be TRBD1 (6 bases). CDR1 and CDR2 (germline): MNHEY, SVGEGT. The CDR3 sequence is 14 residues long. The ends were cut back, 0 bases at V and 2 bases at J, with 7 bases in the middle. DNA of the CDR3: TGTGCCAGCAGTTACTCAGGACAGAACTATGGCTACACCTTC. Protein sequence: CASSYSGQNYGYTF.

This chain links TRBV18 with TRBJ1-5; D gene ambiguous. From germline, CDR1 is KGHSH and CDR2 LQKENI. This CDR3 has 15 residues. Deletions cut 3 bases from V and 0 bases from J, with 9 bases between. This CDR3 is CASSPRGDSNQPQHF. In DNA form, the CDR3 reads TGTGCCAGCTCACCGCGGGGAGATAGCAATCAGCCCCAGCATTTT. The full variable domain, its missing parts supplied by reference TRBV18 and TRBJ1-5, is NAGVMQNPRHLVRRRGQEARLRCSPMKGHSHVYWYRQLPEEGLKFMVYLQKENIIDESGMPKERFSAEFPKEGPSILRIQQVVRGDSAAYFCASSPRGDSNQPQHFGDGTRLSIL.

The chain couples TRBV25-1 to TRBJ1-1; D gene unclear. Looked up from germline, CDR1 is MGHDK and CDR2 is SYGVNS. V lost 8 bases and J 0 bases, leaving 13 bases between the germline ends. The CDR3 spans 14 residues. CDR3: CASGTDRMNTEAFF. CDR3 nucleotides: TGTGCCAGCGGTACAGACCGCATGAACACTGAAGCTTTCTTT.

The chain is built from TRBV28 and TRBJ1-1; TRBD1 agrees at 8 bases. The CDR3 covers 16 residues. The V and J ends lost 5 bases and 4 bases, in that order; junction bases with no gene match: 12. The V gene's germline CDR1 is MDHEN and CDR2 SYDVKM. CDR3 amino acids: CASSPDKDRAATEAFF. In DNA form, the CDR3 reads TGTGCCAGCAGTCCAGATAAGGACAGGGCTGCCACTGAAGCTTTCTTT.

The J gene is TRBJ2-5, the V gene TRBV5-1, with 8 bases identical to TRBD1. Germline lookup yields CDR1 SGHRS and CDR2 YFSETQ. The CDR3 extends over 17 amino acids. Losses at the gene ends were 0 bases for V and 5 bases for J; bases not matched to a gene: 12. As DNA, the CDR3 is TGCGCCAGCAGCTTGGCCTATGGACAGGGATTAGGGGAGACCCAGTACTTC. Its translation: CASSLAYGQGLGETQYF. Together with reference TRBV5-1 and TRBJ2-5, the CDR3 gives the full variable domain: KAGVTQTPRYLIKTRGQQVTLSCSPISGHRSVSWYQQTPGQGLQFLFEYFSETQRNKGNFPGRFSGRQFSNSRSEMNVSTLELGDSALYLCASSLAYGQGLGETQYFGPGTRLLVL.

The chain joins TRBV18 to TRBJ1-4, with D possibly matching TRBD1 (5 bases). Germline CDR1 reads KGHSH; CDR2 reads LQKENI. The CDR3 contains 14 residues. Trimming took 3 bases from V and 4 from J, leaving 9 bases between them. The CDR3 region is CASSPSGGNEKLFF. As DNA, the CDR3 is TGTGCCAGCTCACCCTCGGGGGGTAATGAAAAACTGTTTTTT.

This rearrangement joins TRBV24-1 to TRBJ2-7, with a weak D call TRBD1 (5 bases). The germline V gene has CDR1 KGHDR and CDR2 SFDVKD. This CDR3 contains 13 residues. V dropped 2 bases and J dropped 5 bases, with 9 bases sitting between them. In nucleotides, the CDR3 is TGTGCCACCAGTGATTCAGGGTATAACGAGCAGTACTTC. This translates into CATSDSGYNEQYF.

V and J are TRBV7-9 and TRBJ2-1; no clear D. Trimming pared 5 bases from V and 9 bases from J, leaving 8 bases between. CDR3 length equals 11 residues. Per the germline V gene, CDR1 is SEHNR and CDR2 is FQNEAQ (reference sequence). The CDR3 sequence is CASSASGEQFF. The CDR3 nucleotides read TGTGCCAGCAGCGCCAGTGGTGAGCAGTTCTTC.

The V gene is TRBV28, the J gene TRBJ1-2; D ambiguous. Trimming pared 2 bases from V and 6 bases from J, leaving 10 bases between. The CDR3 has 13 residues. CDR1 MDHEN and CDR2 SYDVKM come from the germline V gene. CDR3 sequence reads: CASSLISLDGYTF. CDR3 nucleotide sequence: TGTGCCAGCAGTTTAATCAGCCTAGATGGCTACACCTTC.

CDR3 sequence: CSGDLITDTQYF. The CDR3 DNA reads TGCAGCGGTGATTTAATCACAGATACGCAGTATTTT. The J gene is TRBJ2-3, the V gene TRBV29-1; D gene ambiguous. The germline V and J ends were trimmed by 7 bases and 2 bases, with 10 bases remaining between them. This CDR3 is built from 12 residues. Looked up from germline, CDR1 is SQVTM and CDR2 is ANQGSEA.